This T cell receptor (beta chain) was profiled in a study of cytomegalovirus exposure and HLA in healthy donors. All the people who gave samples were healthy bone marrow donors. The PCR made use of 60 Vbeta and 13 Jbeta primers. The method was immunoSEQ multiplex PCR; TCRdb's version includes in-frame clones alone and lacks a portion of them. The data contain more than 40,000 clones, roughly 80% of them singletons. CDR3 length equals 13 residues. V dropped 3 bases and J dropped 2 bases, with 8 bases sitting between them. Germline loops: CDR1 SGHAT, CDR2 FQDESV (reference sequence). Sequencing input: PBMCs. This receptor was taken from a man between 50 and 59 years old in good health and CMV-seronegative. The chain couples TRBV11-1 to TRBJ2-7, with D unresolved. CDR3 region: CASSFSSTYEQYF. The CDR3 DNA is TGTGCCAGCAGCTTCAGTTCCACCTACGAGCAGTACTTC.